This T cell receptor beta chain is drawn from a study of Ad26.COV2.S vaccination and SARS-CoV-2 variants. Overall study: The Ad26.COV2.S arm of the COV1001 trial was where the donor was placed. Whole-study findings and limits: Vaccine recipients surpassed placebo recipients in spike-specific TCR breadth.

Stated treatment: approximately 18 received Ad26.COV2.S at low or high dose, single or two shots; about 5 received placebo; per-sample allocation not given. Sample collection was performed on day 63 after the first vaccine or placebo injection. The table came from immunoSEQ multiplex PCR; TCRdb's copy has only in-frame clones and leaves some out. Among more than 300,000 clones listed, approximately 90% were seen once. The CDR3 consists of 14 residues. The trim removed 4 bases at V and 4 bases at J, leaving 3 bases unmatched. The V gene's germline CDR1 is SGHNT and CDR2 YYREEE (reference sequence). To note about this clone: Its specificity is not known.

The rearrangement links TRBV5-4 to TRBJ2-3; 10 bases are a match to TRBD2. The TCR originated in a person aged 18-65 years who received the Ad26.COV2.S COVID-19 vaccine or a placebo. Sample: peripheral blood, taken in a trial of Ad26.COV2.S vaccine versus placebo. The CDR3 coding sequence is TGTGCCAGCAGCACGAGCGGGGGGGCAGATACGCAGTATTTT. Translated, it gives CASSTSGGADTQYF.